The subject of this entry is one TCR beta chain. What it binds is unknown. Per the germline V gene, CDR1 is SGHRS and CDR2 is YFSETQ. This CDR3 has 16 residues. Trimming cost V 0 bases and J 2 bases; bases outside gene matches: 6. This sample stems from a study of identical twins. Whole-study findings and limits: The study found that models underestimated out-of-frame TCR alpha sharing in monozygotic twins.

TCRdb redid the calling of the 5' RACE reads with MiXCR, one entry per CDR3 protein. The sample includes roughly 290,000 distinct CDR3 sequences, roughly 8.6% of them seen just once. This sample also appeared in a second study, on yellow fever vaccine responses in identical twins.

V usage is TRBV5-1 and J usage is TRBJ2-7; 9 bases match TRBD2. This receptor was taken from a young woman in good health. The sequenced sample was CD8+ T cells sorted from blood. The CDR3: CASSLVSSGGPYEQYF. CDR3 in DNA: TGCGCCAGCAGCTTGGTTAGTAGCGGGGGTCCCTACGAGCAGTACTTC.